This TCR beta chain was captured by sequencing in a study of OX40 agonist ivuxolimab in advanced cancers. Assay: immunoSEQ multiplex PCR; the TCRdb copy retains only in-frame clones and omits some. The sample lists over 30,000 clones, approximately 86% occurring once. The CDR3 spans 18 residues. The V segment lost 5 bases and the J segment 0 bases; nucleotides outside the gene matches: 9. Germline loops: CDR1 ENHRY, CDR2 SYGVKD. The specimen was CD4+ or CD8+ T cells sorted from blood, collected in a trial of the OX40 agonist ivuxolimab. This TCR was recovered from an adult with an advanced solid tumor such as melanoma, head and neck, liver or kidney cancer. The chain joins TRBV10-3 to TRBJ1-3; TRBD1 matches at 11 bases. This chain's CDR3 is CAISPGQGEPPSGNTIYF. The DNA of the CDR3 is TGTGCCATCAGTCCGGGACAGGGGGAACCCCCCTCTGGAAACACCATATATTTT.